The T cell receptor beta chain under discussion was sequenced for a study of radiotherapy plus CTLA-4 blockade in lung cancer. Study in general: 15% to 20% of patients responded objectively, and about 30% achieved disease control. Study outcomes and limitations: It was early blood T cell clone dynamics, with interferon-beta, that reportedly best predicted response. In blood, TCR clones derived from the tumor expanded after radiotherapy plus ipilimumab.

Repertoires were generated with immunoSEQ multiplex PCR, while TCRdb's copy carries only in-frame clones and drops some. Among 50,000 to 65,000 clones listed, 70% to 85% were seen once. This CDR3 spans 14 amino acids. The V segment lost 5 bases and the J segment 2 bases; nucleotides outside the gene matches: 4. Germline V gene data show CDR1 as SEHNR and CDR2 as FQNEAQ (reference sequence). This clone was seen a handful of times. The antigen is unknown. The sequenced sample was peripheral blood, obtained from a patient treated with radiotherapy plus ipilimumab. The V call is TRBV7-9, the J call TRBJ2-7; 9 nucleotides align to TRBD1. This clonotype was obtained from a human donor with non-small cell lung cancer who had a complete response to radiotherapy plus ipilimumab. In DNA, the CDR3 is TGTGCCAGCAGCGTGGGACAGGGAACCTACGAGCAGTACGTC. Its translation is CASSVGQGTYEQYV.